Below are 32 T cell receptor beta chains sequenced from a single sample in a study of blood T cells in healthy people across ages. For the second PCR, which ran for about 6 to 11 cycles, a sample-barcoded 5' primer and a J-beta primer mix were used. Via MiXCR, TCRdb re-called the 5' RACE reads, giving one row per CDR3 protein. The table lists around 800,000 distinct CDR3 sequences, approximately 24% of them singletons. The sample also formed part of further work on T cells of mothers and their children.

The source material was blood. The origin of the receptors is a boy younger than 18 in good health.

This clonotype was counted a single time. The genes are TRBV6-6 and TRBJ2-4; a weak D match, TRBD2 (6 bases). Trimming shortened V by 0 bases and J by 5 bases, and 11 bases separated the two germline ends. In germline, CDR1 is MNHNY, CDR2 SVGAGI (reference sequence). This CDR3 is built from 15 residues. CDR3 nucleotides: TGTGCCAGCAGTTACTCGGGGGAGGTAGAAAACATTCAGTACTTC. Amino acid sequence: CASSYSGEVENIQYF.

The CDR3 DNA is TGTGCCAGCAGCTTCCTAGCGGGGGGGCCAAATGAGCAGTTCTTC. Translated: CASSFLAGGPNEQFF. The J gene is TRBJ2-1, the V gene TRBV6-4, with 12 bases identical to TRBD2. CDR1 and CDR2 from the germline V gene are MRHNA and SNTAGT. V lost 6 bases and J lost 7; bases outside the gene matches: 7. This CDR3 is 15 amino acids long.

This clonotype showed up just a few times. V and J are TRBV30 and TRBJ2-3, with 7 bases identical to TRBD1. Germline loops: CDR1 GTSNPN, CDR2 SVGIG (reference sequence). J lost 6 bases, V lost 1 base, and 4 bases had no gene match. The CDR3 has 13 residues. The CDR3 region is CAWSGGTADTQYF. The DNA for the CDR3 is TGTGCCTGGAGTGGTGGGACAGCGGATACGCAGTATTTT. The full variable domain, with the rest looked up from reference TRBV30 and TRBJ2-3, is SQTIHQWPATLVQPVGSPLSLECTVEGTSNPNLYWYRQAAGRGLQLLFYSVGIGQISSEVPQNLSASRPQDRQFILSSKKLLLSDSGFYLCAWSGGTADTQYFGPGTRLTVL.

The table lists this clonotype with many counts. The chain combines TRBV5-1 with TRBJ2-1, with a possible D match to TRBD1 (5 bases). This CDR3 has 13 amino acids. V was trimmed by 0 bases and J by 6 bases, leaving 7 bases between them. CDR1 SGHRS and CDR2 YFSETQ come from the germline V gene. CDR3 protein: CASSLAGLNEQFF. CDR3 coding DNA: TGCGCCAGCAGCTTGGCAGGGCTCAATGAGCAGTTCTTC.

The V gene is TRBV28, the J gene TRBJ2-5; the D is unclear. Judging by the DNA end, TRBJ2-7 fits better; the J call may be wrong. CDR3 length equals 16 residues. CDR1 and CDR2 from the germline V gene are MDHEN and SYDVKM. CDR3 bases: TGTGCCAGCAGTTTAGCAAATTTTTTATCGGTGTACGAGCAGTACTTC. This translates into CASSLANFLSVYEQYF.

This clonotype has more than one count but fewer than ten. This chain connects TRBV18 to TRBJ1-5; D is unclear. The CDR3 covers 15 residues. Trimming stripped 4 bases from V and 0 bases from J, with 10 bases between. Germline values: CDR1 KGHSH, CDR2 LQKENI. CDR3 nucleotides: TGTGCCAGCTCACGAGAACAGCTTAGCAATCAGCCCCAGCATTTT. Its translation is CASSREQLSNQPQHF.

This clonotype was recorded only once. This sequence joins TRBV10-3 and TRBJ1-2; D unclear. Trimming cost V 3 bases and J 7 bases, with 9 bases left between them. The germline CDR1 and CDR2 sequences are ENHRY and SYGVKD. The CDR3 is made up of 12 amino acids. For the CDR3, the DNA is TGTGCCATCAGTGAAGCGGGATCTGGCTACACCTTC. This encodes CAISEAGSGYTF.

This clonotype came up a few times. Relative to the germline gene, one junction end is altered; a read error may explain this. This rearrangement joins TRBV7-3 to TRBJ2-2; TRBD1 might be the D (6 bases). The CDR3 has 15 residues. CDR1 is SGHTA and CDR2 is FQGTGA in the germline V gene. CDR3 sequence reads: CAGSSQGRSTGELFF. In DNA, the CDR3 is TGTGCCGGCAGCTCCCAGGGGCGAAGCACCGGGGAGCTGTTTTTT.

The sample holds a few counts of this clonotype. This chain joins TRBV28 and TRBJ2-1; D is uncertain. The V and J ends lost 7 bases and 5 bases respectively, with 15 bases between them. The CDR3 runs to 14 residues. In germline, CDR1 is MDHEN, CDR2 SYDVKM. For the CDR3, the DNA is TGTGCCAGCACCCCCGGCTGGGGTGACAATGAGCAGTTCTTC. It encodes CASTPGWGDNEQFF.

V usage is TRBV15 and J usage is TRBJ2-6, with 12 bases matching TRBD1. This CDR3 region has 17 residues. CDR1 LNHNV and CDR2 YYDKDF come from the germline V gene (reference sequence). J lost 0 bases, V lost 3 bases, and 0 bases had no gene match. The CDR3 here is CATSRGQGASGANVLTF. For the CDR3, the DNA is TGTGCCACCAGCAGGGGACAGGGGGCCTCTGGGGCCAACGTCCTGACTTTC.

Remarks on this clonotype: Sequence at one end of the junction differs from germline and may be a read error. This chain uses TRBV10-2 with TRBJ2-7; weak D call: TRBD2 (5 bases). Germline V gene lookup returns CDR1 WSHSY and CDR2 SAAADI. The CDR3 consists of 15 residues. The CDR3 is CASKWAGTTGYEQHF. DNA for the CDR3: TGCGCCAGCAAGTGGGCGGGCACGACGGGGTACGAGCAGCACTTC.

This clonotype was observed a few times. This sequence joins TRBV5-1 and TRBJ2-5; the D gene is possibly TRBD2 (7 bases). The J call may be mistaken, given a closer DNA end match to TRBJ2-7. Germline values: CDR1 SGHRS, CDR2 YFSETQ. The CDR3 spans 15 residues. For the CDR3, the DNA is TGCGCCAGCAGCGTACAGGGAGGGAGTCCCTACGAGCAGTACTTC. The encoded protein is CASSVQGGSPYEQYF.

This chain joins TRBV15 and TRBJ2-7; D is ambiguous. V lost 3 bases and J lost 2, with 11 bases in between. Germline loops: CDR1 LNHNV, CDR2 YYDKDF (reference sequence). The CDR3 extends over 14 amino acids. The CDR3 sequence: CATSRSPLAYEQYF. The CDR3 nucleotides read TGTGCCACCAGCAGGAGTCCCCTGGCCTACGAGCAGTACTTC.

The CDR3 DNA is TGTGCCACCAGTGATTTCCTTCGACTAGTCGCCGAGACCCAGTACTTC. It yields the protein CATSDFLRLVAETQYF. The V call is TRBV24-1, the J call TRBJ2-5; TRBD2 might be the D (6 bases). The V gene lost 1 base and the J gene lost 5 bases, with 16 bases spanning the gap. Per germline, CDR1 KGHDR and CDR2 SFDVKD. This CDR3 is 16 amino acids long.

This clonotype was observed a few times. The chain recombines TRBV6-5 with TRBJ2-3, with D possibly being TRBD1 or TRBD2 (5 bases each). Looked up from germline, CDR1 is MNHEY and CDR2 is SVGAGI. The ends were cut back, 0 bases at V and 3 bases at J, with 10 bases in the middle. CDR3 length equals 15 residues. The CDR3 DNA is TGTGCCAGCAGTTACTCGGGCGAGGGGACAGATACGCAGTATTTT. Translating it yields CASSYSGEGTDTQYF.

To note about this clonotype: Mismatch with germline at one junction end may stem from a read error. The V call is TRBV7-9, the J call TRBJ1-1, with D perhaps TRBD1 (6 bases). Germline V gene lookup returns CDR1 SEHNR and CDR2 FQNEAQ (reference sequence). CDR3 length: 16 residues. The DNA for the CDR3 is TGTGCCAGCAGCGCGGGACAAGGGGGTATGAACACTGAAGCTTCCTTT. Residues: CASSAGQGGMNTEASF.

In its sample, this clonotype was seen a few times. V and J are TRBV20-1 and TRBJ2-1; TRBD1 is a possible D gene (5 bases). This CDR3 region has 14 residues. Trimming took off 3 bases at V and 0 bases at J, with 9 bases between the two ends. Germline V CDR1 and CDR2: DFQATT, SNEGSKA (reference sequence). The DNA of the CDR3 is TGCAGTGCTAGCCGCAGGGCCTCCTACAATGAGCAGTTCTTC. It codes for CSASRRASYNEQFF.

Written as DNA, the CDR3 is TGTGCCAGCAGCACAGGGAGGTCTGATACGCAGTATTTT. Its translation: CASSTGRSDTQYF. The V call is TRBV4-2, the J call TRBJ2-3, with D perhaps given as TRBD1 or TRBD2 (6 bases each). V gave up 5 bases and J gave up 6 bases, with 12 bases separating them. Germline V gives CDR1 LGHNA, CDR2 YNFKEQ. The CDR3 loop spans 13 amino acids.

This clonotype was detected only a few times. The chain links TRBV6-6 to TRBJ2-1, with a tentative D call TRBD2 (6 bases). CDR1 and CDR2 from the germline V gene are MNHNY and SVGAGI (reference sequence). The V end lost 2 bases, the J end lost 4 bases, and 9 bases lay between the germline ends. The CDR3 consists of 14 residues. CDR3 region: CASSYREEYNEQFF. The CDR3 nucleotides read TGTGCCAGCAGTTACAGGGAGGAGTACAATGAGCAGTTCTTC.

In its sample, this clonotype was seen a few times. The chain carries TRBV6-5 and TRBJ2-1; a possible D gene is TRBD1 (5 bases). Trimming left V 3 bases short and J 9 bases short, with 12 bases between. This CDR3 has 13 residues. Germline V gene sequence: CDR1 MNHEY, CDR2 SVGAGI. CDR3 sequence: CASSYLLRGEQFF. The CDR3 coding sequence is TGTGCCAGCAGTTATCTGCTAAGGGGTGAGCAGTTCTTC.

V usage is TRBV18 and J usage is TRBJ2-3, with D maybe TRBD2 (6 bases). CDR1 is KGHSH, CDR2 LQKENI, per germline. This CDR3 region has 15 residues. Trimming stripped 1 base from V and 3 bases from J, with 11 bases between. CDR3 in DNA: TGTGCCAGCTCACCACGGTCAGGAGGGACAGATACGCAGTATTTT. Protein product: CASSPRSGGTDTQYF.

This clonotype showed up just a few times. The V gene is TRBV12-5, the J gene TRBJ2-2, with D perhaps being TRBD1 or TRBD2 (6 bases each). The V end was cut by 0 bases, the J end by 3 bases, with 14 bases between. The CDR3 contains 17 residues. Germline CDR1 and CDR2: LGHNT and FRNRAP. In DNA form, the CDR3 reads TGTGCTAGTGGTTTGGTACTAGGGGGGCACGACACCGGGGAGCTGTTTTTT. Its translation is CASGLVLGGHDTGELFF.

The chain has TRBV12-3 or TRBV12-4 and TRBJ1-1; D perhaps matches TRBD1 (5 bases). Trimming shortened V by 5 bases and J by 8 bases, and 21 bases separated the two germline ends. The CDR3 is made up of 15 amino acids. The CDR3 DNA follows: TGTGCCAGCAGTCACGAGACAGCCCCGCTTCGCGAAGCTTTCTTT. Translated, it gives CASSHETAPLREAFF.

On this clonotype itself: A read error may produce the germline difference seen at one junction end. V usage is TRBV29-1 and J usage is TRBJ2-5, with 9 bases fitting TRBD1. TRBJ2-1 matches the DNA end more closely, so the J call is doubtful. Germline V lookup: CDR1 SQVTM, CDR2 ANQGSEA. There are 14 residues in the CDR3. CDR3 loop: CSVEATGGKHEQFF. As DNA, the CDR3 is TGTAGCGTAGAAGCGACAGGGGGTAAGCATGAGCAGTTCTTC.

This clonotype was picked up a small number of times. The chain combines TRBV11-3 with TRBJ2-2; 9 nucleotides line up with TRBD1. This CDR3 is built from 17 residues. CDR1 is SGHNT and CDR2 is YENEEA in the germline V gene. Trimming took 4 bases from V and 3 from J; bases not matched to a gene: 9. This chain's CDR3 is CASSSGQGFAHTGELFF. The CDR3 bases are TGTGCCAGCAGCTCGGGACAGGGTTTCGCGCACACCGGGGAGCTGTTTTTT.

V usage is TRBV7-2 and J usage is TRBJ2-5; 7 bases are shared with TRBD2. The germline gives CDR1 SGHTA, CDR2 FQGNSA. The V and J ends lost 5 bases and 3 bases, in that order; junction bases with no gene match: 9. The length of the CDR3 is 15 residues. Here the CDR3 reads CASSRPGGGKETQYF. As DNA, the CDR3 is TGTGCCAGCAGCCGGCCCGGGGGAGGGAAAGAGACCCAGTACTTC.

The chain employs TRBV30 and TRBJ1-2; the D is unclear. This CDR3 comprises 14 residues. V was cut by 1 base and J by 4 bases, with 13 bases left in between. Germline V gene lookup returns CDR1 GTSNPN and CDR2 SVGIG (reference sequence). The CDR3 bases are TGTGCCTGGAGTGAACAAATAAGTGGCTATGGCTACACCTTC. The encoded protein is CAWSEQISGYGYTF.

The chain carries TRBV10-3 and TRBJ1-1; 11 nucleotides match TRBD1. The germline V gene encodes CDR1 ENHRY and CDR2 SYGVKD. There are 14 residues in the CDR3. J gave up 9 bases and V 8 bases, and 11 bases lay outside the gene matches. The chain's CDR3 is CAIYSGTGGLQAFF. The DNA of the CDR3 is TGTGCCATCTACAGCGGGACAGGGGGTTTACAAGCTTTCTTT.

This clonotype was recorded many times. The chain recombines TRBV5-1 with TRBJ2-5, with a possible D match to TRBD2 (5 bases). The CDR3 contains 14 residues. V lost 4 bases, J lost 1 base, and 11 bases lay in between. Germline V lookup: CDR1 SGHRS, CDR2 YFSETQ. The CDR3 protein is CASSRGSGQETQYF. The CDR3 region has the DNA TGCGCCAGCAGCCGGGGAAGCGGCCAAGAGACCCAGTACTTC.

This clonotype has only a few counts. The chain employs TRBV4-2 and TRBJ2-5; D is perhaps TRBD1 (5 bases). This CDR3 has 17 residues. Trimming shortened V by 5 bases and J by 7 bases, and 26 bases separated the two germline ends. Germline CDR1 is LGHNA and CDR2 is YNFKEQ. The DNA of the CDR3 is TGTGCCAGCAGCGAAGGGGATATAAGCGTGGGGCCGGCGACCCAGTACTTC. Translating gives CASSEGDISVGPATQYF.

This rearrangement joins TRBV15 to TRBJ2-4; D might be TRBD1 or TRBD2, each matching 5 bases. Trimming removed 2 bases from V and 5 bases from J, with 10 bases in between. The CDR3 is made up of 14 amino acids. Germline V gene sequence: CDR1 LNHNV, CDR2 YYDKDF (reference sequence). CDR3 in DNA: TGTGCCACCAGCAGACGGGACGGCCAAAACATTCAGTACTTC. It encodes CATSRRDGQNIQYF.

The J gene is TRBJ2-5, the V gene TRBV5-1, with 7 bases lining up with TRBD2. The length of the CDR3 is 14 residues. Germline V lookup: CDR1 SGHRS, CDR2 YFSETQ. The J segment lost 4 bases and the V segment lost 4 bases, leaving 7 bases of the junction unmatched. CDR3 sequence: CASSLRDYGETQYF. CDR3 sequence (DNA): TGCGCCAGCAGCCTGAGGGACTACGGAGAGACCCAGTACTTC.